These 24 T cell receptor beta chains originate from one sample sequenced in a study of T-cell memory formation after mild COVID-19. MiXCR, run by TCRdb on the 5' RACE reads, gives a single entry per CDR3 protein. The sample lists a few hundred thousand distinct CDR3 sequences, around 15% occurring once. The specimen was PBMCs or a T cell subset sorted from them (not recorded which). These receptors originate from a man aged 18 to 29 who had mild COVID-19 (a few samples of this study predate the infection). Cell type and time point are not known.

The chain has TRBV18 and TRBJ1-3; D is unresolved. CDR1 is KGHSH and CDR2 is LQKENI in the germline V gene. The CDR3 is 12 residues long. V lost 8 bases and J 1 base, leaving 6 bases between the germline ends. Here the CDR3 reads CASLQSGNTIYF. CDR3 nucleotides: TGTGCCAGCCTCCAGTCTGGAAACACCATATATTTT.

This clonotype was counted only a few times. CDR3 nucleotide sequence: TGCAGCGTTGAAGGCACAGGTGTACCGCAGGACTATGGCTACACCTTC. It is translated as CSVEGTGVPQDYGYTF. This chain uses TRBV29-1 with TRBJ1-2, with D perhaps TRBD1 (5 bases). CDR1 and CDR2 from the germline V gene are SQVTM and ANQGSEA. V lost 1 base and J lost 3, with 18 bases in between. This CDR3 region has 16 residues. Drawing the rest from reference TRBV29-1 and TRBJ1-2, the complete variable domain is SAVISQKPSRDICQRGTSLTIQCQVDSQVTMMFWYRQQPGQSLTLIATANQGSEATYESGFVIDKFPISRPNLTFSTLTVSNMSPEDSSIYLCSVEGTGVPQDYGYTFGSGTRLTVV.

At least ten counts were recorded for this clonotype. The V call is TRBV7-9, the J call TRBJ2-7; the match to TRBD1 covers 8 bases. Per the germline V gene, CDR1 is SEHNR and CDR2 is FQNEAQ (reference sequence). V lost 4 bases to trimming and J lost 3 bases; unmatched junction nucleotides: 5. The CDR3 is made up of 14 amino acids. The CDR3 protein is CASSSRGQGYEQYF. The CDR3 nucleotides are TGTGCCAGCAGCTCCCGCGGACAGGGCTACGAGCAGTACTTC.

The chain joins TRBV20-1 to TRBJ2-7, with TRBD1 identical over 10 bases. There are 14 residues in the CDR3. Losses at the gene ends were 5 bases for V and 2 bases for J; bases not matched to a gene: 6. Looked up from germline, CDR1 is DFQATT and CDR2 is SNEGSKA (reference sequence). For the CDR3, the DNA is TGCAGTGCTTTTACAGGACAGGGGGCCTACGAGCAGTACTTC. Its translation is CSAFTGQGAYEQYF.

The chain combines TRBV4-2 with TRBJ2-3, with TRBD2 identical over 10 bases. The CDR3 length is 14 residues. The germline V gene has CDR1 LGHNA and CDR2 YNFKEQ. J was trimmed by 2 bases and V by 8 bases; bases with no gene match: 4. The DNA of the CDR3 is TGTGCCAGCCACCTAGCGGGGGACACAGATACGCAGTATTTT. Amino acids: CASHLAGDTDTQYF.

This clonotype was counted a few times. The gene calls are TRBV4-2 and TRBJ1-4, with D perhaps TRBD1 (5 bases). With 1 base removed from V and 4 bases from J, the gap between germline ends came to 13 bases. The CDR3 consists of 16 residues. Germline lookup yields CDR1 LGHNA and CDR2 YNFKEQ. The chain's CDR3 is CASSQASGPRNEKLFF. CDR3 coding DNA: TGTGCCAGCAGCCAAGCATCAGGGCCCCGTAATGAAAAACTGTTTTTT.

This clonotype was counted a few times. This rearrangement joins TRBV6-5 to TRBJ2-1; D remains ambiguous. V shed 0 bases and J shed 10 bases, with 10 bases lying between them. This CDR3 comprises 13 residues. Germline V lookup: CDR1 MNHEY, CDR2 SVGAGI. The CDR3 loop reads CASSYSWPGEQFF. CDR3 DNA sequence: TGTGCCAGCAGTTACTCCTGGCCCGGCGAGCAGTTCTTC.

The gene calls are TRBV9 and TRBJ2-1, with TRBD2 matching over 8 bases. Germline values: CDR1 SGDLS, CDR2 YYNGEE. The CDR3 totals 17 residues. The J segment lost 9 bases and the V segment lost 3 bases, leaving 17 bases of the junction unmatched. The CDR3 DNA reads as TGTGCCAGCAGCGGATATAGCGGGGTCCCTACGAACGGTGAGCAGTTCTTC. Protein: CASSGYSGVPTNGEQFF.

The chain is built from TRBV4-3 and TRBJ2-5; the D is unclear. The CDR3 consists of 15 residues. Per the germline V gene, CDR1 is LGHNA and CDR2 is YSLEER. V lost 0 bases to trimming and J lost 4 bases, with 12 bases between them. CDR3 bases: TGCGCCAGCAGCCAAGATAGTAGTCTAGTAGAGACCCAGTACTTC. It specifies CASSQDSSLVETQYF.

CDR3 bases: TGCGCCAGCAGCTTGGATGGGAAAGGGGGCACAGATACGCAGTATTTT. It translates to CASSLDGKGGTDTQYF. The chain carries TRBV5-1 and TRBJ2-3; maybe TRBD1 (5 bases). The CDR3 sequence is 16 residues long. Germline CDR1 and CDR2: SGHRS and YFSETQ. Trimming shortened V by 0 bases and J by 1 base, and 12 bases separated the two germline ends.

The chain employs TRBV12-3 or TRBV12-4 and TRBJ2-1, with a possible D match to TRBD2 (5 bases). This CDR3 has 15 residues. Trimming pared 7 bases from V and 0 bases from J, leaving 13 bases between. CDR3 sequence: CASTWTSSSYNEQFF. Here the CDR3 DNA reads TGTGCCAGCACCTGGACTTCTAGCTCCTACAATGAGCAGTTCTTC.

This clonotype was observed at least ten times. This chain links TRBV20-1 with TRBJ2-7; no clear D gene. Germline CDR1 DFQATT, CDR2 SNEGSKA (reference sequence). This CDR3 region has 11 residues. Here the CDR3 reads CTTDRTYEQYV. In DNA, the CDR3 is TGCACAACGGACCGCACCTACGAGCAGTACGTC.

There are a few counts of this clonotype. The CDR3 here is CSARVTGVSAFF. For the CDR3, the DNA is TGCAGTGCTAGGGTAACGGGGGTAAGCGCTTTCTTT. The chain employs TRBV20-1 and TRBJ1-1, with D possibly matching TRBD1 (5 bases). Trimming took 3 bases from V and 11 from J, leaving 16 bases between them. The germline gives CDR1 DFQATT, CDR2 SNEGSKA (reference sequence). CDR3 length equals 12 residues.

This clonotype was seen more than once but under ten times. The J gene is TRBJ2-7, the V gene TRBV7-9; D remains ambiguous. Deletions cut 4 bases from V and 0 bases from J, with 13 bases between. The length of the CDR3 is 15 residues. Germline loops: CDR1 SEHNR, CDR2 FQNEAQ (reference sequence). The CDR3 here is CASSSAMLSSYEQYF. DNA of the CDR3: TGTGCCAGCAGCTCTGCCATGCTCTCCTCCTACGAGCAGTACTTC.

CDR3 bases: TGTGCCAGTAGTACAGGGGTAGGACAGCCCCAGCATTTT. It codes for CASSTGVGQPQHF. The genes are TRBV19 and TRBJ1-5; TRBD1 is a possible D gene (6 bases). Germline CDR1 LNHDA, CDR2 SQIVND (reference sequence). The CDR3 extends over 13 amino acids. Trimming took 4 bases from V and 7 from J, leaving 11 bases between them.

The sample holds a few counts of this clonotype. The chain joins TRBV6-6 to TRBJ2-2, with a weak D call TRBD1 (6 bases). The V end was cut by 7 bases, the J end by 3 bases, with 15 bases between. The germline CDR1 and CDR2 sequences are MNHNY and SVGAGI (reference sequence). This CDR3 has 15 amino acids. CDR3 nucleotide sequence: TGTGCCAGCAACCCCGACAGGCACTACACCGGGGAGCTGTTTTTT. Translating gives CASNPDRHYTGELFF.

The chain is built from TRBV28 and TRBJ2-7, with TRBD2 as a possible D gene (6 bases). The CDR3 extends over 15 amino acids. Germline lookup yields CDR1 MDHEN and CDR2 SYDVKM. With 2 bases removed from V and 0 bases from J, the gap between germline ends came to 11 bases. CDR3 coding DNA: TGTGCCAGCAGTTTAGGTAGCGGCAGCTCCTACGAGCAGTACGTC. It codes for CASSLGSGSSYEQYV.

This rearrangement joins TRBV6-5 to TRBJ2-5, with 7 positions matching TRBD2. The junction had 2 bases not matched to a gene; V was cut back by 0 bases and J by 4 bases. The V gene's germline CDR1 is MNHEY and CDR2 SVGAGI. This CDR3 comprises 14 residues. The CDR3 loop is CASSYSWEGETQYF. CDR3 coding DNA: TGTGCCAGCAGTTACTCGTGGGAGGGAGAGACCCAGTACTTC.

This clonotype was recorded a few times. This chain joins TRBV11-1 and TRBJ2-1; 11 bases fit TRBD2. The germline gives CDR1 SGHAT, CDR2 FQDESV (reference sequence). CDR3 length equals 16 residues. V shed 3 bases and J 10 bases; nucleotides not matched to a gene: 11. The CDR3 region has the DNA TGTGCCAGCAGCTTTTCTCCTAGCGGGGGGCAGGAGGAGCAGTTCTTC. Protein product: CASSFSPSGGQEEQFF.

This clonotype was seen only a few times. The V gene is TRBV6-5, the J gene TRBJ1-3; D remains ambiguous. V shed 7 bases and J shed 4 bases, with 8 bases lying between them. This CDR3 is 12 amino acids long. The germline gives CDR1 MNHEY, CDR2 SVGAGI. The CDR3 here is CASISGGNTIYF. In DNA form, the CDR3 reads TGTGCCAGCATCTCGGGGGGAAACACCATATATTTT.

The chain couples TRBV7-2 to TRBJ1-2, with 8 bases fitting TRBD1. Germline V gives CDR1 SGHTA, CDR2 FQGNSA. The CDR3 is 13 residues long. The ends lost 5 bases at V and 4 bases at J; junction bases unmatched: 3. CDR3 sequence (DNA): TGTGCCAGCAGCCATGACAGGGGCTATGGCTACACCTTC. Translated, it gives CASSHDRGYGYTF.

CDR3 region: CASSRGQVNTEAFF. The CDR3 coding sequence is TGTGCCAGCAGCCGAGGACAGGTCAACACTGAAGCTTTCTTT. The chain combines TRBV7-9 with TRBJ1-1; 7 nucleotides agree with TRBD1. Looked up from germline, CDR1 is SEHNR and CDR2 is FQNEAQ (reference sequence). The CDR3 runs to 14 residues. With 5 bases clipped from V and 2 bases from J, the junction kept 5 bases outside the gene matches.

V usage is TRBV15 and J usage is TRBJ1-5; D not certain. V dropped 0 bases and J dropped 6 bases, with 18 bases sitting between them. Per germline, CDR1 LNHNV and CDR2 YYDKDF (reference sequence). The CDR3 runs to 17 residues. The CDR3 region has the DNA TGTGCCACCAGCAGAGATAAGAGGGAGGGATGGATTCAGCCCCAGCATTTT. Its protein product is CATSRDKREGWIQPQHF.

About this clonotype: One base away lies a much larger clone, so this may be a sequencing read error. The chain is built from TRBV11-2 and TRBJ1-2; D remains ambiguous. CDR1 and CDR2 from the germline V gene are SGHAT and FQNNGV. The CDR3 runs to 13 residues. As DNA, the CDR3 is TGTGCCAGCGGCTTAGACGGATACTATGGCTACACCTTC. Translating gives CASGLDGYYGYTF.